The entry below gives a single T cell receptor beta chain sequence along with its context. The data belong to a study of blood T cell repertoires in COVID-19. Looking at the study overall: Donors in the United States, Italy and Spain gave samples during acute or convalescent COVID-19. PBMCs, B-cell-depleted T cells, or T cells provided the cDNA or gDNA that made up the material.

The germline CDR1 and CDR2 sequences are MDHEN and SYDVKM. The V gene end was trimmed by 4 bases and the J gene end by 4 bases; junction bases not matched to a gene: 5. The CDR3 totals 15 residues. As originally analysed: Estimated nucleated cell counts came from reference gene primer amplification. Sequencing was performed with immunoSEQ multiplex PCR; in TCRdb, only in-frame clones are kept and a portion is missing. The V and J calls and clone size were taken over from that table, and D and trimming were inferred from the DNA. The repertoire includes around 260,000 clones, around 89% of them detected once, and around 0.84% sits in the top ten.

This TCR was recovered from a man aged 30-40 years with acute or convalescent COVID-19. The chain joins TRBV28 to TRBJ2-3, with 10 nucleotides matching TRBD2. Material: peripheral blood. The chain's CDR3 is CASSSSGRGADTQYF. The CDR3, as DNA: TGTGCCAGCAGTTCCAGCGGGAGGGGGGCAGATACGCAGTATTTT.